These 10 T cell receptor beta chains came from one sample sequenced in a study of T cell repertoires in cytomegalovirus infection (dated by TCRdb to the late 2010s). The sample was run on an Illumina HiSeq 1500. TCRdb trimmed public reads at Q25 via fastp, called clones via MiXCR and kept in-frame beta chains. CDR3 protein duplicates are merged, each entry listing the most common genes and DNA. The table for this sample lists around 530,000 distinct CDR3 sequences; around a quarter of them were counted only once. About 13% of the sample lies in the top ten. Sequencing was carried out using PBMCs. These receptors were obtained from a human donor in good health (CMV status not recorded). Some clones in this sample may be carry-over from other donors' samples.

The CDR3 DNA reads as TGTGCCAGCAGCTTCGCCGAGACGGCCTACGAGCAGTACTTC. This gives the protein CASSFAETAYEQYF. The rearrangement joins TRBV7-9 to TRBJ2-7; D is unclear. Germline values: CDR1 SEHNR, CDR2 FQNEAQ (reference sequence). CDR3 length equals 14 residues. The ends were cut back, 3 bases at V and 2 bases at J, with 11 bases in the middle.

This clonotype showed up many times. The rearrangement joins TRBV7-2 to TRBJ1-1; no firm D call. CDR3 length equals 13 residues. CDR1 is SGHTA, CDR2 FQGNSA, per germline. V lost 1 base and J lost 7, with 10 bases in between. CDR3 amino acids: CASSLEAPVEAFF. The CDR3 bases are TGTGCCAGCAGCTTAGAAGCTCCAGTTGAAGCTTTCTTT.

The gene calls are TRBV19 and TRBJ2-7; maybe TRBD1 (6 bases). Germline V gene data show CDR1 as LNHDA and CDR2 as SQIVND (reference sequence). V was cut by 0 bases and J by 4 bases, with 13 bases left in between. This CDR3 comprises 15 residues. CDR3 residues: CASSIEDRRGYEQYF. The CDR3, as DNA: TGTGCCAGTAGTATAGAGGACAGACGTGGGTACGAGCAGTACTTC.

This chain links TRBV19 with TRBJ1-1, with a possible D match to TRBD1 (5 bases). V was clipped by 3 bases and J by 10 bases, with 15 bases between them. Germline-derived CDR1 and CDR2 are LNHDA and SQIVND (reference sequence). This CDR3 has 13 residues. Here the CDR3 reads CASSIDQGGVAFF. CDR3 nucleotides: TGTGCCAGTAGTATCGATCAGGGAGGCGTAGCTTTCTTT.

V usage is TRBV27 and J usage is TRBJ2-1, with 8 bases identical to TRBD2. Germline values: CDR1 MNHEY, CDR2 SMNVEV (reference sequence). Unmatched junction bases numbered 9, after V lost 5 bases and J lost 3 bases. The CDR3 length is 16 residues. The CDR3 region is CASSPLSGMDYNEQFF. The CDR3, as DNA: TGTGCCAGCAGTCCCCTTAGCGGGATGGACTACAATGAGCAGTTCTTC.

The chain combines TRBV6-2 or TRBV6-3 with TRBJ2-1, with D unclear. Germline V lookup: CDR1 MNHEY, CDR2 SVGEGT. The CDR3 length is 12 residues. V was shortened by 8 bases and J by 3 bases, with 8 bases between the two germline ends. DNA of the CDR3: TGTGCCAGCCGCAGTTTCTACAATGAGCAGTTCTTC. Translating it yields CASRSFYNEQFF.

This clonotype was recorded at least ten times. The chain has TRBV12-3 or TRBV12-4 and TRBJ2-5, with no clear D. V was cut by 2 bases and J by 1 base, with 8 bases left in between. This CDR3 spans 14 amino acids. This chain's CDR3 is CASSLPQTQETQYF. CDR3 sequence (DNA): TGTGCCAGCAGTTTACCCCAAACCCAAGAGACCCAGTACTTC.

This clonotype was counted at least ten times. Here the CDR3 DNA reads TGTGCCAGCAGCTCCCCGCCTGTGAGCACAGATACGCAGTATTTT. Protein: CASSSPPVSTDTQYF. This chain uses TRBV7-2 with TRBJ2-3; D call uncertain. This CDR3 spans 15 amino acids. The germline V and J ends were trimmed by 4 bases and 0 bases, with 11 bases remaining between them. Germline loops: CDR1 SGHTA, CDR2 FQGNSA.

The CDR3 reads CASSRTGGSGNTIYF. The DNA for the CDR3 is TGTGCCAGCAGTCGTACAGGGGGCTCTGGAAACACCATATATTTT. This sequence joins TRBV28 and TRBJ1-3, with 8 bases that match TRBD1. Germline trimming cut 5 bases from V and 0 bases from J; bases unmatched to any gene: 3. CDR3 size: 15 residues. Germline V gene data show CDR1 as MDHEN and CDR2 as SYDVKM.

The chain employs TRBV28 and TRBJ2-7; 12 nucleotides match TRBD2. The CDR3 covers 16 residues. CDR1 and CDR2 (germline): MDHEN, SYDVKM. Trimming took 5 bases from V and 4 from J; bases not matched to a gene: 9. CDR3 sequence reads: CASSTAGTSGRYEQYF. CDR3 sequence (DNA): TGTGCCAGCAGTACCGCCGGGACTAGCGGGCGGTACGAGCAGTACTTC.